This T cell receptor (beta chain) was obtained from a study of regulatory T cells in long-lasting Graves disease. The study's findings and limits: Graves' patients with persistent disease showed TCR diversity lower than patients newly diagnosed. Researchers reported studying only peripheral blood, not thyroid tissue. Relative to new patients (roughly 900), persistent patients exhibited greater sharing of public clonotypes (approximately 2,800). Favored gene segments in persistent disease were TRBV28, TRBJ1-2 and TRBJ2-5.

The CDR3 loop spans 15 amino acids. Germline lookup yields CDR1 MNHGY and CDR2 SVAAGI. V was cut by 3 bases and J by 1 base, with 10 bases left in between. Noted time point: persistent/refractory GD, antithyroid drugs over 5 years with positive TRAb. Construction of the TCR library relied on RNA isolated from PBMCs. Researchers made TCR beta libraries by using iRepertoire HTBI primers and running Arm-PCR on CDR3 regions. TCRdb reprocessed the multiplex PCR reads via MiXCR and lists one record per CDR3 protein. Among about 310,000 distinct CDR3 sequences listed, under 25% were seen once. As to this clonotype: The antigen is not known.

This chain links TRBV6-9 with TRBJ2-4; D tentatively fits TRBD1 or TRBD2 (5 bases each). This specimen was peripheral blood mononuclear cells (PBMCs), taken when the disease was refractory, from a patient treated with antithyroid drugs. The clonotype comes from a female donor with Graves disease. This chain's CDR3 is CASSYLGTAKNIQYF. CDR3 bases: TGTGCCAGCAGTTACCTAGGGACGGCCAAAAACATTCAGTACTTC.